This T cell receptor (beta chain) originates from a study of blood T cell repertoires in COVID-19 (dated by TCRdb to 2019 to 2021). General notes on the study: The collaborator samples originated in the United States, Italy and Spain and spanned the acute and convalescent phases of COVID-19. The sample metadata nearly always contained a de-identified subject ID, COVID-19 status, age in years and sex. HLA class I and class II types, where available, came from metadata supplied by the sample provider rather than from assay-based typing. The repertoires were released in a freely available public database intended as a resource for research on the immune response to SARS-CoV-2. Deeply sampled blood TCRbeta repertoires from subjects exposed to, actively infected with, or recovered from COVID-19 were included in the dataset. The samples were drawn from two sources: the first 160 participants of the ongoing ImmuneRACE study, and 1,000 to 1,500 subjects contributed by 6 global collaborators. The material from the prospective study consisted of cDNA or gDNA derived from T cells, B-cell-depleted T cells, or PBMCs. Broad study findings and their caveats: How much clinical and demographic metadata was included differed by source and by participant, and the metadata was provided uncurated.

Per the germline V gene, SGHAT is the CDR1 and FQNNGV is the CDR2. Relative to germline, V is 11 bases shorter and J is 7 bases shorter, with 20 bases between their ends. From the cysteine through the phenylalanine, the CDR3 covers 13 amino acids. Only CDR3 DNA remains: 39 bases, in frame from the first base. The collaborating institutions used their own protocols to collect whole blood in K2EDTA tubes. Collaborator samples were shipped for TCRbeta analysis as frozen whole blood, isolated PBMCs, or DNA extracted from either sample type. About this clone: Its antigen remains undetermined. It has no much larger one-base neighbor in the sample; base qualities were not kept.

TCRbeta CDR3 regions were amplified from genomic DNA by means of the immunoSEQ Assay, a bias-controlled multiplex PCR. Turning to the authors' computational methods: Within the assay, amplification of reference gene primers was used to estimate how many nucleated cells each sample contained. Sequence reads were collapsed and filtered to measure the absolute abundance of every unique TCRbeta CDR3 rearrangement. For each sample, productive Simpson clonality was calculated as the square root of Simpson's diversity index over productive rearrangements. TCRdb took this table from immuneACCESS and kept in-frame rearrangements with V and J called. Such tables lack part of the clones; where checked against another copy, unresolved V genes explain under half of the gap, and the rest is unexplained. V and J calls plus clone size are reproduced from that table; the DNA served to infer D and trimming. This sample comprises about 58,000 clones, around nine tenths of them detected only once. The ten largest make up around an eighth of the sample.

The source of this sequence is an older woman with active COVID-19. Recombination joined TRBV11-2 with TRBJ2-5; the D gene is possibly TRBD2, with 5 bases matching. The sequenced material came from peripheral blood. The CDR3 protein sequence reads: CAGSIGEIGTQYF. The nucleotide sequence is TGTGCCGGATCCATCGGGGAGATAGGGACCCAGTACTTC.